Listed below are T cell receptor beta chains from one sample, sequenced in a study of blood T cell repertoires in COVID-19. The method was immunoSEQ multiplex PCR; TCRdb's version includes in-frame clones alone and lacks a portion of them. The sample holds tens of thousands of clones; over 85% are singletons and the top ten take roughly 1.5%. The sample was peripheral blood. All receptors come from a man over 45 with acute or convalescent COVID-19. Each CDR3 is given with its conserved first and last residue. A D gene is named only where the DNA matches it firmly. Clone size is not always given. Where it is, it says once, few, many or a class for expanded clones.

D	V	J	size	DNA	CDR3
.	TRBV7-9	TRBJ2-4	.	TGTGCCAGCAGCCAAGCCTCTCTTGGAGACATTCAGTACTTC	CASSQASLGDIQYF
.	TRBV6-6	TRBJ1-4	.	TGTGCCAGCAGGGGCCAGGATGAAAAACTGTTTTTT	CASRGQDEKLFF
TRBD1	TRBV30	TRBJ2-1	.	TGTGCCTGGAGTGCCGGACAGGGGGTGGGTGAGCAGTTCTTC	CAWSAGQGVGEQFF
.	TRBV7-3	TRBJ2-2	once	TGTGCCAGCAGATTACGAGGGAACACCGGGGAGCTGTTTTTT	CASRLRGNTGELFF
.	TRBV7-6	TRBJ1-4	.	TGTGCCAGCAGCTTAGCACCGGGTACCTTGAGTGAAAAACTGTTTTTT	CASSLAPGTLSEKLFF
TRBD1	TRBV7-3	TRBJ1-1	.	TGTGCCAGCAGCCTGACAGGGGAGGATCGCACTGAAGCTTTCTTT	CASSLTGEDRTEAFF
TRBD1	TRBV3-1/TRBV3-2	TRBJ1-6	.	TGTGCCAGCAGCCTCAACAGGGGGTATTCACCCCTCCACTTT	CASSLNRGYSPLHF
TRBD1	TRBV6-5	TRBJ1-6	once	TGTGCCAGCAGTTACGACAGGGGTAGTTCACCCCTCCACTTT	CASSYDRGSSPLHF
.	TRBV18	TRBJ1-4	.	TGTGCCAGCTCATATTCGAGGGCTGCTAATGAAAAACTGTTTTTT	CASSYSRAANEKLFF
.	TRBV27	TRBJ2-2	.	TGTGCCAGCAGCTTTAGCCGGGAGCCCGGGGAGCTGTTTTTT	CASSFSREPGELFF
TRBD2	TRBV10-3	TRBJ2-1	.	TGTGCCATCAGTGAGTCGCCACCGGGGGGAGTTTACAATGAGCAGTTCTTC	CAISESPPGGVYNEQFF
.	TRBV9	TRBJ2-4	.	TGTGCCAGCAGCGTGGAAGGGGCTGGAGACATTCAGTACTTC	CASSVEGAGDIQYF
.	TRBV1	TRBJ2-3	.	TGCACCAGCCACCAACCTATGGGGAGTGGGACAGATACGCAGTATTTT	CTSHQPMGSGTDTQYF
.	TRBV27	TRBJ2-1	.	TGTGCCAGCAGTTTAAGGACAGCTTACAATGAGCAGTTCTTC	CASSLRTAYNEQFF
TRBD1	TRBV5-6	TRBJ1-2	.	TGTGCCAGCAGCTTGGGGACAGGGAGTCTGAGGTATGGCTACACCTTC	CASSLGTGSLRYGYTF
.	TRBV3-1/TRBV3-2	TRBJ1-1	.	TGTGCCAGCAGCCAAGTTCACTCGGTGAACACTGAAGCTTTCTTT	CASSQVHSVNTEAFF
TRBD1	TRBV5-8	TRBJ1-2	.	TGTGCCAGCAGCTTGCCGGAGGACAGGGGAGGTGGCTACACCTTC	CASSLPEDRGGGYTF
.	TRBV5-4	TRBJ2-7	.	TGTGCCAGCAGCCTCCCCGGGACTCGTCGCTACGAGCAGTACTTC	CASSLPGTRRYEQYF
TRBD2	TRBV7-9	TRBJ2-5	.	TGTGCCAGCAGCTCTAGCGGGGGGGCTGGAGAGACCCAGTACTTC	CASSSSGGAGETQYF
.	TRBV6-5	TRBJ2-5	.	TGTGCCAGCAGTTACTTAGGGGTCCAGGAGACCCAGTACTTC	CASSYLGVQETQYF
.	TRBV24-1	TRBJ2-1	.	TGTGCCACCAGTGATCCAACTAGCAATGAGCAGTTCTTC	CATSDPTSNEQFF
.	TRBV2	TRBJ2-3	.	TGTGCCAGCATGGGGGGAGTGAGCACAGATACGCAGTATTTT	CASMGGVSTDTQYF
TRBD2	TRBV27	TRBJ2-1	.	TGTGCCAGCACCCTATCGGGGCTAGCGGGGAGGCAGTTCTTC	CASTLSGLAGRQFF
.	TRBV7-3	TRBJ2-1	.	TGTGCCAGCAGCTTTCAAGGCGGGTCATACAATGAGCAGTTCTTC	CASSFQGGSYNEQFF
TRBD1	TRBV7-2	TRBJ2-7	.	TGTGCCAGCAGCTTAGCTCTAACAGGGGCCAGCTCCTACGAGCAGTACTTC	CASSLALTGASSYEQYF
.	TRBV30	TRBJ2-1	.	TGTGCCTGGAGTGTCCCAGGCAAGAGCTCCTACAATGAGCAGTTCTTC	CAWSVPGKSSYNEQFF
.	TRBV4-1	TRBJ1-5	.	TGCGCCAGCAGCCAAGACAGGGATCAGCCCCAGCATTTT	CASSQDRDQPQHF
TRBD1	TRBV7-2	TRBJ1-2	.	TGTGCCAGCAGCTTAACGTCCCGACAGGGTCCCTATGGCTACACCTTC	CASSLTSRQGPYGYTF
TRBD1	TRBV27	TRBJ1-4	.	TGTGCCAGCAGTGCCGCCGGACAGGGGTATGAAAAACTGTTTTTT	CASSAAGQGYEKLFF
TRBD1	TRBV7-7	TRBJ2-5	.	TGTGCCAGCAGTCCCGGGACAGCGCTACGGGAGACCCAGTACTTC	CASSPGTALRETQYF
.	TRBV25-1	TRBJ2-4	.	TGTGCCAGCAGTGGGTCAGGGGTTGGAAACATTCAGTACTTC	CASSGSGVGNIQYF
TRBD2	TRBV7-9	TRBJ2-1	.	TGTGCCAGCAGCTTAGGGGGGGGAAATGAGCAGTTCTTC	CASSLGGGNEQFF
TRBD1	TRBV9	TRBJ1-3	.	TGTGCCAGCAGCGCGCCGGGACAGCCACTTAAACGAGTTTTT	CASSAPGQPLKRVF
.	TRBV5-6	TRBJ2-2	once	TGTGCCAGCAGCTTGAACGGGAGGAACACCGGGGAGCTGTTTTTT	CASSLNGRNTGELFF
TRBD1	TRBV7-2	TRBJ1-2	.	TGTGCCAGCAGCCATGGACAGGGCTATGGCTACACCTTC	CASSHGQGYGYTF
.	TRBV27	TRBJ2-1	.	TGTGCCAGCAGTTTTTCGTCAGGGAAATACAATGAGCAGTTCTTC	CASSFSSGKYNEQFF
.	TRBV12-3/TRBV12-4	TRBJ1-5	.	TGTGCCAGCAGTTTAGACAGCCATCAGCCCCAGCATTTT	CASSLDSHQPQHF
TRBD2	TRBV28	TRBJ2-7	.	TGTGCCAGCAGTTTATTTCAGGGGAAAACCGGACTAGCTCACGGCGAGCAGTACTTC	CASSLFQGKTGLAHGEQYF
.	TRBV3-1/TRBV3-2	TRBJ2-3	.	TGTGCCAGCAGCCAAAGACGCCGCCGTGAGGCTACGCAGTATTTT	CASSQRRRREATQYF
TRBD2	TRBV29-1	TRBJ2-3	few	TGCAGCGTTGAAGATCCGGAGCCTTCTAACATTGTGGGGACTAGCAGCACAGATACGCAGTATTTT	CSVEDPEPSNIVGTSSTDTQYF
TRBD1	TRBV6-5	TRBJ2-2	.	TGTGCCATTCGGCAGGGGGCGGCCGGGGAGCTGTTTTTT	CAIRQGAAGELFF
.	TRBV3-1/TRBV3-2	TRBJ2-6	few	TGTGCCAGCAGCCAAGACCTCTCTGGGGCCAACGTCCTGACTTTC	CASSQDLSGANVLTF
.	TRBV30	TRBJ1-3	.	TGTGCCTGGCTCGCATGGACTTCTGGAAACACCATATATTTT	CAWLAWTSGNTIYF
.	TRBV4-1	TRBJ1-4	.	TGCGCCAGCAGCCACGAAACGAAAGTGTCAGGGAGGGAAAAACTGTTTTTT	CASSHETKVSGREKLFF
.	TRBV10-3	TRBJ1-1	.	TGTGCCACGCTACGGCGGGGCGCGAACACTGAAGCTTTCTTT	CATLRRGANTEAFF
TRBD1	TRBV15	TRBJ2-2	once	TGTGCCACCAGCAGAGACTCTTCCCGTCTTCCGGGACAGGGGAACCCCGGGGAGCTGTTTTTT	CATSRDSSRLPGQGNPGELFF
.	TRBV5-4	TRBJ1-1	.	TGTGCCAGCAGCCCGACGGGGAGGACTGAAGCTTTCTTT	CASSPTGRTEAFF
.	TRBV19	TRBJ1-2	.	TGTGCCAGTAGTATTCGATCCGGCGGAAGCTATGGCTACACCTTC	CASSIRSGGSYGYTF
TRBD1	TRBV30	TRBJ1-1	.	TGTGCCTGGAGTGTACCCGCCATCCCGGGACAGCTTGAAGCTTTCTTT	CAWSVPAIPGQLEAFF
.	TRBV9	TRBJ1-5	.	TGTGCCAGCAGCGTAGGGGGAGGCGGGCAGCCCCAGCATTTT	CASSVGGGGQPQHF
.	TRBV12-3/TRBV12-4	TRBJ1-1	.	TGTGCCAGCAGTTTGGTCAGTACCGCTGAAGCTTTCTTT	CASSLVSTAEAFF
.	TRBV12-3/TRBV12-4	TRBJ2-5	.	TGTGCCAGCAGTTTAGACGGGGGTCAGACCCAGTACTTC	CASSLDGGQTQYF
.	TRBV3-1/TRBV3-2	TRBJ2-5	.	TGTGCCAGCAGCCAAAGTCTGAGCGGACAAGAGACCCAGTACTTC	CASSQSLSGQETQYF
.	TRBV27	TRBJ1-3	.	TGTGCCAGCAGTCCAGACAAGCTTCGAAACACCATATATTTT	CASSPDKLRNTIYF
.	TRBV7-8	TRBJ2-2	once	TGTGCCAGCAGCTTAGTAGTATGGGAGACCCGTCCCGGGGAGCTGTTTTTT	CASSLVVWETRPGELFF
TRBD1	TRBV27	TRBJ1-6	.	TGTGCCAGCAGTCCCTGGGGACAGGGGGACAATTCACCCCTCCACTTT	CASSPWGQGDNSPLHF
TRBD1	TRBV27	TRBJ1-3	.	TGTGCCAGCAGTTCCACACAGCTAGACAGGGACCCAAACCTCTCTGGAAACACCATATATTTT	CASSSTQLDRDPNLSGNTIYF
.	TRBV21-1	TRBJ2-1	.	TGTGCCAGCAGAAAGCCGGGAGCCCAGGGCAATGAGCAGTTCTTC	CASRKPGAQGNEQFF